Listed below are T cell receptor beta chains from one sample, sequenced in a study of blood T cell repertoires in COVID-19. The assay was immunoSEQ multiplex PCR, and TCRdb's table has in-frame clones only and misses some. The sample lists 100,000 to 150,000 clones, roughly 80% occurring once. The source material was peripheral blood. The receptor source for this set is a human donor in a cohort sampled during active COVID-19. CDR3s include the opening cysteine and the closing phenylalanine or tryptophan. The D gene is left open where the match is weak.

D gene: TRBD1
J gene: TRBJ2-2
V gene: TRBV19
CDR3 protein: CASSIDRLGDRENTGELFF

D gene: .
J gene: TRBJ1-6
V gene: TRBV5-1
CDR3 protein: CASRGQTDSPLHF

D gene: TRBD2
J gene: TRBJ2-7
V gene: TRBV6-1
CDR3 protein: CASSGPSGAGRYEQYF

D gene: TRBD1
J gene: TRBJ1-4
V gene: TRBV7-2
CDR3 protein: CASSARTGREKLFF

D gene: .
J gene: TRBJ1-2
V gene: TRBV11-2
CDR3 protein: CASSLGTVNYGYTF

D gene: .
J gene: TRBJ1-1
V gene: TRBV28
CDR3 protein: CATLVNEGRNTEAFF

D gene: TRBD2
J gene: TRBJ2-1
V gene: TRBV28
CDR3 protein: CASSGTSGRAPDEQFF

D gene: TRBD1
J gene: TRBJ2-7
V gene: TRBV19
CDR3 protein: CASSSDRVSYEQYF

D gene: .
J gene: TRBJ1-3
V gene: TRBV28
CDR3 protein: CASSNRFRSGNTIYF

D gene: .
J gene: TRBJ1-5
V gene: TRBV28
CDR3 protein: CASSFPQVGGNQPQHF

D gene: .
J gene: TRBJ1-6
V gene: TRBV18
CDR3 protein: CASSLYSPNNSPLHF

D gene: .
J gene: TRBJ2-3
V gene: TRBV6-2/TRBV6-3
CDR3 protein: CASSYGRVVSDTQYF

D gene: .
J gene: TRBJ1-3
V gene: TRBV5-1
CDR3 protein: CASKQDVSSGNTIYF

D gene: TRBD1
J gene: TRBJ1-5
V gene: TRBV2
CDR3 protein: CASSETGVGQPQHF

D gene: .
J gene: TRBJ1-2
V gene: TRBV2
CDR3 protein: CASSMTASYGYTF

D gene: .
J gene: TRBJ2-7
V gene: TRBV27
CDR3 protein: CASSFYRNYEQYF

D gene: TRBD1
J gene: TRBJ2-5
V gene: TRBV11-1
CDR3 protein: CASSLAATGKETQYF

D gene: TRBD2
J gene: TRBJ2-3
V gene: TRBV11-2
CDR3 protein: CASSLSLGGGALDTQYF

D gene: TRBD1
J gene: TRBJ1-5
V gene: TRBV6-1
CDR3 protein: CASSEGQGDQPQHF

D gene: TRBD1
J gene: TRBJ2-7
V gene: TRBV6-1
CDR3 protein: CASSEAWVTGVLYEQYF

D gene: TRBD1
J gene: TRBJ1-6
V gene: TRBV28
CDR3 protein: CASTRQGQGGSPLHF

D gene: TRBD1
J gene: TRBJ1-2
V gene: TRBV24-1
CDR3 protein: CATSDHDRGYGYTF

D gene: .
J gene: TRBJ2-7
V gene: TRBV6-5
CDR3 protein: CASSSQGRLPYEQYF

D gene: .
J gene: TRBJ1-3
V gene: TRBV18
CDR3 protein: CASSPQPGRRNTIYF

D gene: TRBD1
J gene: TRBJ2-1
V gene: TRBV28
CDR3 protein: CASSPGTGFTEQFF

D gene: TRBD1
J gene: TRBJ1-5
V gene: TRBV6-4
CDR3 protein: CASSDPRGDRGSTRSNQPQHF

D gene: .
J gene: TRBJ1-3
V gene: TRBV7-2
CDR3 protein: CASSLNPRPDRPGNTIYF

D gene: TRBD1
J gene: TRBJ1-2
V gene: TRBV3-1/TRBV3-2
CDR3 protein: CASSPQGVVGGYTF

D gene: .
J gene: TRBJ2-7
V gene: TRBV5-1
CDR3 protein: CASRPQATNYEQYF

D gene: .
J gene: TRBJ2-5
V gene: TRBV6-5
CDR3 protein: CASSYSIAEEEETQYF

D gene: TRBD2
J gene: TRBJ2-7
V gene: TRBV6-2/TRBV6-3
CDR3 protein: CASSYSEGLAGLLYEQYF

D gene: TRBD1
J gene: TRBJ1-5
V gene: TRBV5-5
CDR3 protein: CASSFTGGSQPQHF

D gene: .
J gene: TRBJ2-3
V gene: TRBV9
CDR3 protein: CASSVASGLLTDTQYF

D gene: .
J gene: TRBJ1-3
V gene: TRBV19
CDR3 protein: CASSIWADSGNTIYF

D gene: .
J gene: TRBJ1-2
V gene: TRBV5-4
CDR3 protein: CASSPTAHSRDGGYTF

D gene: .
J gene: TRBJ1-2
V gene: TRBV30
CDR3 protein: CASVGIGYGYTF

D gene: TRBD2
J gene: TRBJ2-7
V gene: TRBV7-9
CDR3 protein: CASSPWGAGVEQYF

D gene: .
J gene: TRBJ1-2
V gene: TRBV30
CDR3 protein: CAWSNMLDGYTF

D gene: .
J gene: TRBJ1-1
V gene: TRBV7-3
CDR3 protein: CASSKGAGNTEAFF

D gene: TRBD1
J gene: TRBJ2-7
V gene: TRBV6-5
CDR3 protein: CASSRGGDFQYF

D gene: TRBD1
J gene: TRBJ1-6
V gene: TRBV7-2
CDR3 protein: CASSRQGQRNSPLHF

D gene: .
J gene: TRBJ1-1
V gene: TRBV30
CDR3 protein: CAWSLYMNTEAFF

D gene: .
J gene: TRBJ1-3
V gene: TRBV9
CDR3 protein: CASSVGTGISGNTIYF

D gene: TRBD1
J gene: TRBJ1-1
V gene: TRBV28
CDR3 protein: CASTYSGGRGSTEAFF

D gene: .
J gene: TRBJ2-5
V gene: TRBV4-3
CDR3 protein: CASSQAPGVGRETQYF

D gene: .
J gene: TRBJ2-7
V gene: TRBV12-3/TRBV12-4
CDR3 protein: CASSHTGWEQYF

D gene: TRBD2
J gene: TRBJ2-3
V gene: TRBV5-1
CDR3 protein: CASSFSGALTDTQYF

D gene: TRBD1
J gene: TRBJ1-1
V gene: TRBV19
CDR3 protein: CATHPGGQANTEAFF

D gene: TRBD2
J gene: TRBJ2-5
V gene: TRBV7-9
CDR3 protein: CASSPSGGGTQYF

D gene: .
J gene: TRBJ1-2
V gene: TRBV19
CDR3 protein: CASSAQYLKLNYGYTF

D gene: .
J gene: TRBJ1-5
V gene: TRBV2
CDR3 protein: CASRTPGQGVIQPQHF

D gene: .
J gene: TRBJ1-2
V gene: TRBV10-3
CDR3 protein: CAISIGGGYTF

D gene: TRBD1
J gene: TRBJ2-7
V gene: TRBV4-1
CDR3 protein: CASGTSPGQRSSYEQYF

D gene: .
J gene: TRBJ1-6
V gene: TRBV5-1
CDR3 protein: CASSLRSSYNSPLHF

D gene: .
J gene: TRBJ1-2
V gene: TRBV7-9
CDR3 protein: CASTAGLNYGYTF